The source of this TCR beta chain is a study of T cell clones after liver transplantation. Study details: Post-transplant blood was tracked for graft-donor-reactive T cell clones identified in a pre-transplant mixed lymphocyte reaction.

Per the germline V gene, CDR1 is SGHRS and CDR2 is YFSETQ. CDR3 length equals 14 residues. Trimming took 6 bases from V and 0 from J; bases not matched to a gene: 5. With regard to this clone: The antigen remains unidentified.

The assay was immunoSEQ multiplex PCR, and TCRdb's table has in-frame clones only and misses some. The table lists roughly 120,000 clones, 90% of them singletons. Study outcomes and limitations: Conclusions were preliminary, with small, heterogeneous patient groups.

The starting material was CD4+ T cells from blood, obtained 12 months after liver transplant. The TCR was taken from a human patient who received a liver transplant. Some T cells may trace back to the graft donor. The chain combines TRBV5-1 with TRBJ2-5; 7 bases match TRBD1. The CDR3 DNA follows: TGCGCCAGCACGACAGGGCCGGACCAAGAGACCCAGTACTTC. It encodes CASTTGPDQETQYF.